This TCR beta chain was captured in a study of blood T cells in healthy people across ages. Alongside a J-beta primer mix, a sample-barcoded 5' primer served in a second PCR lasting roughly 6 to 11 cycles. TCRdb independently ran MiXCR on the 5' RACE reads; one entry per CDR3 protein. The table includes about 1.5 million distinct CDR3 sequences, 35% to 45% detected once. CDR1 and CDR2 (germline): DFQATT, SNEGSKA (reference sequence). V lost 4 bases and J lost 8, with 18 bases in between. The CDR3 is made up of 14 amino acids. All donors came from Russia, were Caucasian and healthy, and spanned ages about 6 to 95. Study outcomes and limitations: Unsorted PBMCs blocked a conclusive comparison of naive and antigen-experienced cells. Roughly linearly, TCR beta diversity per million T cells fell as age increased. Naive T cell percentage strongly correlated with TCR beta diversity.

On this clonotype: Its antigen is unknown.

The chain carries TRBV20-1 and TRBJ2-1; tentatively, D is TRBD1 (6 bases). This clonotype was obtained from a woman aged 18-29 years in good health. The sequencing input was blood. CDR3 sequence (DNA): TGCAGTGCTATGGTCAGGGGCGCCCCCCATGAGCAGTTCTTC. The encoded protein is CSAMVRGAPHEQFF.